Each of the 29 T cell receptor beta chains below was sequenced from the same sample in a study of cytomegalovirus exposure and HLA in healthy donors. The PCR was carried out with 60 Vbeta primers and 13 Jbeta primers. Profiling relied on immunoSEQ multiplex PCR, and the TCRdb table lists in-frame clones only, not all of them. The sample records fewer than 250,000 clones, over 60% being singletons. Sample: PBMCs. The source of these receptors is a woman aged 40 to 50 in good health and CMV-seronegative.

This clone has a count of ten or more. J is TRBJ2-1 and V is TRBV10-2, with TRBD2 matching over 12 bases. Germline V CDR1 and CDR2: WSHSY, SAAADI. The ends lost 8 bases at V and 5 bases at J; junction bases unmatched: 4. The CDR3 has 14 residues. The CDR3 coding sequence is TGCGCCAGCCGACTAGCGGGAGATCACAATGAGCAGTTCTTC. Translated: CASRLAGDHNEQFF.

This clone appeared a few times. J is TRBJ1-4 and V is TRBV25-1, with D perhaps matching TRBD1 (5 bases). Trimming removed 5 bases from V and 3 bases from J, with 10 bases in between. Germline V gives CDR1 MGHDK, CDR2 SYGVNS. The CDR3 totals 14 residues. This CDR3 reads CASSPTASNEKLFF. DNA for the CDR3: TGTGCCAGCAGTCCGACAGCTTCTAATGAAAAACTGTTTTTT.

V is TRBV27 and J is TRBJ2-1; maybe TRBD1 (5 bases). CDR3 length: 12 residues. Germline V gives CDR1 MNHEY, CDR2 SMNVEV (reference sequence). V shed 3 bases and J shed 9 bases, with 9 bases lying between them. The CDR3 here is CASSFPGPEQFF. The CDR3 nucleotides read TGTGCCAGCAGTTTTCCAGGGCCTGAGCAGTTCTTC.

V and J are TRBV7-2 and TRBJ1-2; 8 nucleotides agree with TRBD1. The ends lost 4 bases at V and 8 bases at J; junction bases unmatched: 6. CDR1 SGHTA and CDR2 FQGNSA come from the germline V gene. The CDR3 length is 13 residues. The CDR3 DNA reads as TGTGCCAGCAGCTCCCGGACAGGGAACGGCTACACCTTC. Its protein is CASSSRTGNGYTF.

On this clone: Its ends do not fully match the called genes, so a read error is possible. The chain couples TRBV7-9 to TRBJ1-1, with D possibly matching TRBD1 (6 bases). Germline CDR1 is SEHNR and CDR2 is FQNEAQ (reference sequence). There are 15 residues in the CDR3. DNA for the CDR3: TGTTCCAGCAGCTTAGACGGACAGACGACCGGTAAAGCTTTCTTT. It encodes CSSSLDGQTTGKAFF.

This sequence joins TRBV27 and TRBJ2-7, with TRBD1 identical over 7 bases. J lost 13 bases, V lost 7 bases, and 16 bases had no gene match. From germline, CDR1 is MNHEY and CDR2 SMNVEV (reference sequence). The CDR3 is 13 residues long. In nucleotides, the CDR3 is TGTGCCAGCAAGCCCAGGGGGTCAGGGGGATCTTACGTC. This codes for CASKPRGSGGSYV.

The genes are TRBV5-1 and TRBJ1-5; the match to TRBD1 covers 8 bases. CDR3 length equals 14 residues. CDR1 SGHRS and CDR2 YFSETQ come from the germline V gene. V was pared by 4 bases and J by 6 bases, with 6 bases of the junction left unmatched. CDR3 loop: CASSPGQDFQPQHF. For the CDR3, the DNA is TGCGCCAGCAGCCCGGGACAGGATTTTCAGCCCCAGCATTTT.

This rearrangement joins TRBV11-3 to TRBJ1-3; TRBD1 matches at 11 bases. CDR3 length: 18 residues. After removal of 1 base from V and 2 bases from J, the junction contained 7 bases not matched to a gene. CDR1 and CDR2 from the germline V gene are SGHNT and YENEEA. For the CDR3, the DNA is TGTGCCAGCAGCTTAGTCGGGACAGGGGGTCCAACTGGAAACACCATATATTTT. This encodes CASSLVGTGGPTGNTIYF.

This chain joins TRBV7-3 and TRBJ2-2; D gene unclear. V lost 4 bases, J lost 0 bases, and 3 bases lay in between. The CDR3 has 13 amino acids. Germline values: CDR1 SGHTA, CDR2 FQGTGA. The CDR3 spells CASSSANTGELFF. The CDR3 nucleotides are TGTGCCAGCAGCTCCGCGAACACCGGGGAGCTGTTTTTT.

This chain uses TRBV7-2 with TRBJ1-2; a weak D match, TRBD1 (5 bases). The CDR3 is made up of 14 amino acids. Germline CDR1 SGHTA, CDR2 FQGNSA. The V end was cut by 8 bases, the J end by 2 bases, with 15 bases between. Here the CDR3 reads CASLLDPGNYGYTF. The CDR3 DNA reads TGTGCCAGCCTCCTCGATCCAGGGAACTATGGCTACACCTTC.

This sequence joins TRBV19 and TRBJ1-3, with 8 positions matching TRBD1. V dropped 4 bases and J dropped 7; count of bases not matched to a gene: 9. CDR1 is LNHDA and CDR2 is SQIVND in the germline V gene (reference sequence). CDR3 length: 15 residues. CDR3 sequence (DNA): TGTGCCAGTAGTACAACAGGGGGGTTTGGGAACACCATATATTTT. Translated, it gives CASSTTGGFGNTIYF. Using reference TRBV19 and TRBJ1-3 for the parts outside the CDR3, the full variable domain is DGGITQSPKYLFRKEGQNVTLSCEQNLNHDAMYWYRQDPGQGLRLIYYSQIVNDFQKGDIAEGYSVSREKKESFPLTVTSAQKNPTAFYLCASSTTGGFGNTIYFGEGSWLTVV.

The rearrangement links TRBV19 to TRBJ1-1, with D tentatively TRBD1 (6 bases). The V end lost 7 bases, the J end lost 3 bases, and 15 bases lay between the germline ends. The length of the CDR3 is 14 residues. Germline CDR1 and CDR2: LNHDA and SQIVND (reference sequence). In nucleotides, the CDR3 is TGTGCCAGTACCATACAGGGCGGGTACACTGAAGCTTTCTTT. Encoded protein: CASTIQGGYTEAFF.

The J gene is TRBJ2-1, the V gene TRBV4-1; 8 bases map to TRBD1. Germline V gene data show CDR1 as MGHRA and CDR2 as YSYEKL. Trimming took 2 bases from V and 12 from J; bases not matched to a gene: 9. CDR3 length: 14 amino acids. CDR3: CASSQHGQGKGQFF. The CDR3 coding sequence is TGCGCCAGCAGCCAACACGGACAGGGCAAGGGGCAGTTCTTC.

The chain uses TRBV18 and TRBJ2-3; TRBD2 matches 11 bases. Germline V gene sequence: CDR1 KGHSH, CDR2 LQKENI. This CDR3 has 15 residues. V was clipped by 3 bases and J by 5 bases; unmatched bases: 4. This CDR3 is CASSPSGRVLDTQYF. The CDR3 DNA follows: TGTGCCAGCTCACCTAGCGGGAGGGTCTTAGATACGCAGTATTTT.

CDR3 in DNA: TGTGCCACCAGCTCCACACGTCCTAGGACTAGCGGGGCGTCCTACAATGAGCAGTTCTTC. Amino acids: CATSSTRPRTSGASYNEQFF. The chain carries TRBV15 and TRBJ2-1, with 12 nucleotides matching TRBD2. Germline CDR1 LNHNV, CDR2 YYDKDF (reference sequence). With V trimmed by 5 bases and J by 1 base, 15 bases remained unmatched. This CDR3 comprises 20 residues.

The genes are TRBV15 and TRBJ2-5; D not resolved. The germline gives CDR1 LNHNV, CDR2 YYDKDF (reference sequence). V lost 9 bases and J 2 bases, leaving 13 bases between the germline ends. The CDR3 has 13 residues. The CDR3 bases are TGTGCCACTGAGGCCCCAGAGCAAGAGACCCAGTACTTC. Encoded protein: CATEAPEQETQYF.

The V call is TRBV6-5, the J call TRBJ1-1, with 7 bases fitting TRBD1. Germline CDR1 and CDR2: MNHEY and SVGAGI. The CDR3 contains 15 residues. Unmatched junction bases numbered 7, after V lost 5 bases and J lost 1 base. The CDR3 loop reads CASSSPGQRNTEAFF. The CDR3 DNA reads as TGTGCCAGCAGTAGCCCGGGACAGCGGAACACTGAAGCTTTCTTT.

This chain links TRBV18 with TRBJ2-7; possible D gene TRBD1, 5 bases. CDR3 length equals 15 residues. Germline V gene data show CDR1 as KGHSH and CDR2 as LQKENI. The V and J ends lost 1 base and 4 bases respectively, with 14 bases between them. The CDR3 coding sequence is TGTGCCAGCTCACCACAGCAACAGGTCTATTACGAGCAGTACTTC. Translating it yields CASSPQQQVYYEQYF.

This clone was seen only a few times. The chain employs TRBV19 and TRBJ2-1; D is unresolved. The CDR3 consists of 15 residues. Germline assignment: CDR1 LNHDA and CDR2 SQIVND (reference sequence). V dropped 4 bases and J dropped 4 bases, with 14 bases sitting between them. The CDR3 DNA sequence: TGTGCCAGTAGTACGTCTCAGGTGAGATACAATGAGCAGTTCTTC. Amino acids: CASSTSQVRYNEQFF.

This clone showed up just a few times. This rearrangement joins TRBV15 to TRBJ2-1; 13 nucleotides agree with TRBD2. This CDR3 region has 17 residues. Germline-derived CDR1 and CDR2 are LNHNV and YYDKDF (reference sequence). J gave up 2 bases and V 7 bases, and 8 bases lay outside the gene matches. Written as DNA, the CDR3 is TGTGCCACCAAGGGACTAGCGGGATCGGTCACCTACAATGAGCAGTTCTTC. Amino acids: CATKGLAGSVTYNEQFF.

The gene calls are TRBV5-6 and TRBJ2-5; unclear D gene. Germline CDR1 is SGHDT and CDR2 is YYEEEE. The V gene lost 1 base and the J gene lost 5 bases, with 6 bases spanning the gap. The CDR3 length is 12 residues. CDR3 sequence: CASSLYFETQYF. The CDR3 coding sequence is TGTGCCAGCAGCTTGTATTTTGAGACCCAGTACTTC.

V and J are TRBV30 and TRBJ1-2, with D perhaps matching TRBD1 (5 bases). V was pared by 1 base and J by 7 bases, with 16 bases between. The CDR3 consists of 14 residues. CDR1 and CDR2 from the germline V gene are GTSNPN and SVGIG (reference sequence). CDR3 DNA: TGTGCCTGGAGTGACCGGAGGGGTTATCGTGGCTACACCTTC. The encoded protein is CAWSDRRGYRGYTF.

This clone has just one count. The V and J genes are TRBV30 and TRBJ1-1; D not certain. V lost 2 bases and J 9 bases, leaving 4 bases between the germline ends. Germline CDR1 and CDR2: GTSNPN and SVGIG (reference sequence). The CDR3 is made up of 9 amino acids. The chain's CDR3 is CAWSNKAFF. Written as DNA, the CDR3 is TGTGCCTGGAGTAATAAAGCTTTCTTT.

This chain joins TRBV5-1 and TRBJ2-1, with 10 nucleotides matching TRBD2. Germline V gives CDR1 SGHRS, CDR2 YFSETQ. V dropped 5 bases and J dropped 6; count of bases not matched to a gene: 5. This CDR3 spans 14 amino acids. In DNA, the CDR3 is TGCGCCAGCAGGTTAGCGGGAGGCATCAATGAGCAGTTCTTC. Translation: CASRLAGGINEQFF. The full variable domain, rest sourced from reference TRBV5-1 and TRBJ2-1, is KAGVTQTPRYLIKTRGQQVTLSCSPISGHRSVSWYQQTPGQGLQFLFEYFSETQRNKGNFPGRFSGRQFSNSRSEMNVSTLELGDSALYLCASRLAGGINEQFFGPGTRLTVL.

The J gene is TRBJ2-1, the V gene TRBV7-2, with TRBD2 matching over 9 bases. Looked up from germline, CDR1 is SGHTA and CDR2 is FQGNSA. J lost 7 bases, V lost 3 bases, and 4 bases had no gene match. This CDR3 spans 14 amino acids. CDR3 in DNA: TGTGCCAGCAGCTTTAGCGGGAGAGGGAATGAGCAGTTCTTC. Amino acid sequence: CASSFSGRGNEQFF.

This rearrangement joins TRBV6-5 to TRBJ2-2, with D unclear. Trimming removed 0 bases at V and 0 bases at J, with 5 bases between. CDR1 and CDR2 (germline): MNHEY, SVGAGI. The CDR3 consists of 15 residues. The CDR3 DNA follows: TGTGCCAGCAGTTACTCTTATACGAACACCGGGGAGCTGTTTTTT. Its translation: CASSYSYTNTGELFF.

This sequence joins TRBV2 and TRBJ2-7; 8 bases map to TRBD1. The V segment lost 3 bases and the J segment 4 bases; nucleotides outside the gene matches: 8. The length of the CDR3 is 15 residues. The germline V gene encodes CDR1 SNHLY and CDR2 FYNNEI. The CDR3 DNA follows: TGTGCCAGCAGTGACCGGGGCGACAGGGGATACGAGCAGTACTTC. Protein: CASSDRGDRGYEQYF. The full variable domain, completed using reference TRBV2 and TRBJ2-7, is EPEVTQTPSHQVTQMGQEVILRCVPISNHLYFYWYRQILGQKVEFLVSFYNNEISEKSEIFDDQFSVERPDGSNFTLKIRSTKLEDSAMYFCASSDRGDRGYEQYFGPGTRLTVT.

The rearrangement links TRBV7-9 to TRBJ2-1; D is unclear. The CDR3 length is 15 residues. Per the germline V gene, CDR1 is SEHNR and CDR2 is FQNEAQ (reference sequence). V was trimmed by 1 base and J by 4 bases, leaving 11 bases between them. The CDR3 sequence: CASSLVERPYNEQFF. The CDR3 nucleotides read TGTGCCAGCAGCTTAGTTGAGCGCCCTTACAATGAGCAGTTCTTC.

This clone has only one observation. The chain uses TRBV29-1 and TRBJ1-4; 9 bases align to TRBD1. With V trimmed by 6 bases and J by 3 bases, 5 bases remained unmatched. The CDR3 length is 14 residues. Per the germline V gene, CDR1 is SQVTM and CDR2 is ANQGSEA. The CDR3 sequence is CSVGHRGPNEKLFF. In nucleotides, the CDR3 is TGCAGCGTCGGACACAGGGGGCCTAATGAAAAACTGTTTTTT.